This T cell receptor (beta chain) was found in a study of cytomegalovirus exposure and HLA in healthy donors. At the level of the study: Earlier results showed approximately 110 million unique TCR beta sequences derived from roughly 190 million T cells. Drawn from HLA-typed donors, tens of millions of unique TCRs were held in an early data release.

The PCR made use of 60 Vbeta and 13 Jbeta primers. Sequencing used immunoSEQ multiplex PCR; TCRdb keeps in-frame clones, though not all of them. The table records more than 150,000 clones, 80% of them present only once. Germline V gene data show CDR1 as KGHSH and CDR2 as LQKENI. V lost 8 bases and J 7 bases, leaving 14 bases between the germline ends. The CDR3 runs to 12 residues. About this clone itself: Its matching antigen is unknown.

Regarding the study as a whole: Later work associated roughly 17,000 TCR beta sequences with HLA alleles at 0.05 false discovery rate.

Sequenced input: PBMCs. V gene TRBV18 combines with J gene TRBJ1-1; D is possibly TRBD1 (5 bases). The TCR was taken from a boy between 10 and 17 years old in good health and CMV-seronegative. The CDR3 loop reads CASATGGGEAFF. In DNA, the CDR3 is TGTGCCAGCGCAACGGGGGGGGGTGAAGCTTTCTTT.